This is a list of T cell receptor beta chains from one sample in a study of OX40 agonist ivuxolimab in advanced cancers. Only in-frame clones appear in the TCRdb table, and some are missing; sequencing was by immunoSEQ multiplex PCR. The sample carries roughly 70,000 clones, almost 90% recorded once. The starting material was CD4+ or CD8+ T cells sorted from blood, obtained in a trial of the OX40 agonist ivuxolimab. The receptor source for this set is an adult with an advanced solid tumor such as melanoma, head and neck, liver or kidney cancer. CDR3s include the opening cysteine and the closing phenylalanine or tryptophan. The D gene is left open where the match is weak. Rows give clone size only sometimes, using once, few, many, or a class for an expanded clone.

d_call	j_call	clone_size	v_call	cdr3_aa	cdr3_nt
TRBD2	TRBJ2-5	.	TRBV10-3	CAISGTSGVQETQYF	TGTGCCATCAGTGGGACTAGCGGGGTTCAAGAGACCCAGTACTTC
.	TRBJ2-2	.	TRBV6-4	CASRRDSGAGELFF	TGTGCCAGCAGACGAGACTCGGGGGCCGGGGAGCTGTTTTTT
.	TRBJ1-2	.	TRBV5-5	CASSLAETVMGYTF	TGTGCCAGCAGCTTGGCCGAGACCGTTATGGGTTACACCTTC
TRBD2	TRBJ2-5	.	TRBV7-2	CASSPGLAGVGEQYF	TGTGCCAGCAGCCCCGGACTAGCGGGAGTAGGAGAGCAGTACTTC
TRBD2	TRBJ2-4	few	TRBV7-8	CASSLGTSGGQNIQYF	TGTGCCAGCAGCTTAGGGACTAGCGGGGGACAAAACATTCAGTACTTC
TRBD2	TRBJ2-3	.	TRBV4-1	CASSPGTSGTDTQYF	TGCGCCAGCAGCCCCGGGACTAGCGGGACAGATACGCAGTATTTT
.	TRBJ2-5	.	TRBV2	CASSEEAGINTQYF	TGTGCCAGCAGTGAAGAGGCAGGGATAAACACCCAGTACTTC
.	TRBJ1-3	.	TRBV19	CASHGAFSGNTIYF	TGTGCCAGTCACGGAGCTTTCTCTGGAAACACCATATATTTT
.	TRBJ2-7	.	TRBV19	CASMGFTGNLEQYF	TGTGCCAGCATGGGTTTCACAGGGAATCTGGAGCAGTACTTC
TRBD1	TRBJ1-4	.	TRBV11-2	CASTEEGAATNEKLFF	TGTGCCAGCACCGAAGAGGGGGCCGCAACTAATGAAAAACTGTTTTTT
.	TRBJ2-3	.	TRBV9	CASSVEGRAWGPDTQYF	TGTGCCAGCAGCGTAGAGGGGAGGGCCTGGGGGCCAGATACGCAGTATTTT
.	TRBJ1-4	few	TRBV5-1	CASSLEGSGRSEKLFF	TGCGCCAGCAGCTTGGAGGGGAGTGGGCGGAGTGAAAAACTGTTTTTT
.	TRBJ2-2	.	TRBV30	CAWSGDYRAGELFF	TGTGCCTGGAGCGGAGACTACCGGGCCGGGGAGCTGTTTTTT
TRBD1	TRBJ2-7	.	TRBV5-5	CASSLGSGGSEQYF	TGTGCCAGCAGCTTGGGGTCAGGGGGCTCCGAGCAGTACTTC
.	TRBJ2-3	.	TRBV7-3	CASSLLGSTDTQYF	TGTGCCAGCAGCCTCCTCGGAAGCACAGATACGCAGTATTTT
.	TRBJ1-1	.	TRBV6-1	CASRPAGQVNTEAFF	TGTGCCAGCAGACCCGCCGGACAAGTGAACACTGAAGCTTTCTTT
TRBD1	TRBJ2-5	.	TRBV5-4	CASSSPGGDETQYF	TGTGCCAGCAGCTCCCCAGGGGGCGATGAGACCCAGTACTTC
.	TRBJ2-2	.	TRBV4-3	CASSQDKGNTGELFF	TGCGCCAGCAGCCAAGATAAGGGGAACACCGGGGAGCTGTTTTTT
TRBD1	TRBJ1-1	.	TRBV7-8	CASSLGQGMNTEAFF	TGTGCCAGCAGCTTGGGACAGGGGATGAACACTGAAGCTTTCTTT
.	TRBJ2-2	.	TRBV28	CASRSLEGGTGELFF	TGTGCCAGCAGGAGTCTTGAGGGCGGAACCGGGGAGCTGTTTTTT
TRBD1	TRBJ2-7	.	TRBV2	CANQGQESSYEQYF	TGTGCCAATCAGGGACAGGAGAGCTCCTACGAGCAGTACTTC
.	TRBJ1-3	.	TRBV28	CASSPWGAGGNTIYF	TGTGCCAGCAGTCCCTGGGGCGCGGGAGGTAACACCATATATTTT
.	TRBJ2-4	.	TRBV30	CAWNRGWDHQGF	TGTGCCTGGAACCGAGGATGGGACCACCAAGGCTTC
TRBD1	TRBJ2-7	few	TRBV19	CASSIGTGDPYEQYF	TGTGCCAGTAGTATTGGGACAGGGGATCCCTACGAGCAGTACTTC
TRBD2	TRBJ2-7	once	TRBV27	CASSLGGTSGYEQYF	TGTGCCAGCAGTTTAGGCGGGACTAGCGGCTACGAGCAGTACTTC
.	TRBJ1-1	.	TRBV28	CASSLPGNTEAFF	TGTGCCAGCAGTTTACCAGGGAACACTGAAGCTTTCTTT
.	TRBJ2-1	.	TRBV2	CASSPTYEQFF	TGTGCCAGCAGTCCTACCTATGAGCAGTTCTTC
TRBD2	TRBJ2-7	.	TRBV25-1	CASSSPPASGRHEQYF	TGTGCCAGCAGTTCCCCCCCCGCTAGCGGGAGGCACGAGCAGTACTTC
TRBD1	TRBJ2-7	.	TRBV2	CASSQDRSSYEQYF	TGTGCCAGCAGTCAGGACAGGTCTTCCTACGAGCAGTACTTC
TRBD2	TRBJ2-5	.	TRBV29-1	CSVDREGSETQYF	TGCAGCGTTGACAGGGAGGGCTCGGAGACCCAGTACTTC
.	TRBJ2-2	.	TRBV11-1	CASSSYLAVSTGELFF	TGTGCCAGCAGCTCGTATCTGGCGGTTAGCACCGGGGAGCTGTTTTTT
TRBD1	TRBJ2-5	.	TRBV9	CASSNTGTGRETQYF	TGTGCCAGCTCAAACACCGGGACAGGGAGAGAGACCCAGTACTTC
.	TRBJ1-1	.	TRBV2	CASRVGSVNTEAFF	TGTGCCAGCAGGGTCGGATCCGTTAACACTGAAGCTTTCTTT
.	TRBJ2-1	few	TRBV10-3	CAISRGGVSSYNEQFF	TGTGCCATCAGCCGCGGAGGCGTGAGCTCCTACAATGAGCAGTTCTTC
TRBD1	TRBJ2-7	.	TRBV28	CASSLLGQGAGEQYF	TGTGCCAGCAGTTTATTGGGACAGGGGGCGGGAGAGCAGTACTTC
TRBD1	TRBJ1-2	.	TRBV18	CASSPGQEVYGYTF	TGTGCCAGCTCACCCGGACAGGAGGTCTATGGCTACACCTTC
.	TRBJ1-1	.	TRBV6-1	CASGGWANTEAFF	TGTGCCAGCGGGGGCTGGGCGAACACTGAAGCTTTCTTT
TRBD2	TRBJ2-7	.	TRBV5-1	CASTAGGEPYEQYF	TGCGCCAGCACGGCGGGAGGAGAACCCTACGAGCAGTACTTC
TRBD2	TRBJ2-7	.	TRBV28	CASIRTSGLYEQYF	TGTGCCAGCATCCGGACTAGCGGTCTCTACGAGCAGTACTTC
.	TRBJ1-1	once	TRBV10-3	CAISESKQGDTEAFF	TGTGCCATCAGTGAGTCGAAACAGGGTGACACTGAAGCTTTCTTT
.	TRBJ2-7	.	TRBV11-2	CASSLVGGQQISYF	TGTGCCAGCAGCTTAGTGGGGGGACAGCAGATCTCGTACTTC
.	TRBJ1-3	.	TRBV28	CASRPGGAGNTIYF	TGTGCCAGCAGACCTGGGGGGGCTGGAAACACCATATATTTT
.	TRBJ1-6	.	TRBV28	CASSETYSPLHF	TGTGCCAGCAGTGAAACGTATTCACCCCTCCACTTT
.	TRBJ2-4	once	TRBV4-1	CASSQGRGAAGAKNIQYF	TGCGCCAGCAGCCAAGGGAGGGGAGCGGCCGGGGCCAAAAACATTCAGTACTTC
.	TRBJ1-2	once	TRBV29-1	CSVEGQGGYTF	TGCAGCGTTGAGGGACAAGGTGGCTACACCTTC
.	TRBJ2-2	.	TRBV29-1	CSVEQGNTGELFF	TGCAGCGTTGAACAGGGAAACACCGGGGAGCTGTTTTTT
.	TRBJ1-5	once	TRBV27	CASSFQGGNQPQHF	TGTGCCAGCAGTTTTCAGGGAGGCAATCAGCCCCAGCATTTT
.	TRBJ1-3	.	TRBV5-6	CASSPWGAGNTIYF	TGTGCCAGCAGCCCCTGGGGTGCTGGAAACACCATATATTTT